This passage covers 7 T cell receptor beta chains from one sample sequenced in a study of cytomegalovirus exposure and HLA in healthy donors (TCRdb year 2017). Libraries were constructed by the immunoSEQ multiplex PCR assay. For the multiplex PCR, a mixture combining 60 forward primers for TCR Vbeta segments and 13 reverse primers for TCR Jbeta segments was used. TCRdb stores this immuneACCESS table with in-frame sequences only. Part of the clones is absent; in the studies checked, under half of the shortfall reflects unresolved V genes, and no reason is known for the rest. The sample yields approximately 200,000 clones; 82% were counted once. The top ten clones comprise 0.08% to 0.1% of the sample. The sequencing sample was made of PBMCs. The source of these receptors is a boy aged 2-15 years in good health and CMV-seronegative.

V and J are TRBV6-5 and TRBJ2-1, with TRBD2 matching 9 bases. Germline-derived CDR1 and CDR2 are MNHEY and SVGAGI. With 2 bases clipped from V and 4 bases from J, the junction kept 3 bases outside the gene matches. This CDR3 contains 15 residues. The CDR3: CASSYGTSGYNEQFF. DNA of the CDR3: TGTGCCAGCAGTTACGGCACTAGCGGGTACAATGAGCAGTTCTTC.

The chain has TRBV7-2 and TRBJ1-6, with 9 bases identical to TRBD1. The CDR3 sequence is 16 residues long. Unmatched junction bases numbered 8, after V lost 1 base and J lost 10 bases. CDR1 and CDR2 (germline): SGHTA, FQGNSA. The chain's CDR3 is CASSLGGTGSGSPLHF. In DNA form, the CDR3 reads TGTGCCAGCAGCTTAGGGGGGACAGGGTCAGGGTCACCCCTCCACTTT.

V gene TRBV15 combines with J gene TRBJ1-6, with D maybe TRBD1 (5 bases). CDR1 and CDR2 (germline): LNHNV, YYDKDF (reference sequence). Trimming cost V 0 bases and J 9 bases, with 9 bases left between them. The CDR3 covers 14 residues. The CDR3 region is CATSRDGGGSPLHF. Written as DNA, the CDR3 is TGTGCCACCAGCAGAGATGGGGGGGGTTCACCCCTCCACTTT. The full variable domain, in which reference TRBV15 and TRBJ1-6 provide the parts outside the CDR3, is DAMVIQNPRYQVTQFGKPVTLSCSQTLNHNVMYWYQQKSSQAPKLLFHYYDKDFNNEADTPDNFQSRRPNTSFCFLDIRSPGLGDTAMYLCATSRDGGGSPLHFGNGTRLTVT.

The rearrangement links TRBV5-6 to TRBJ1-2; 10 bases agree with TRBD1. The CDR3 totals 15 residues. V lost 4 bases and J lost 2; bases outside the gene matches: 5. The germline gives CDR1 SGHDT, CDR2 YYEEEE. CDR3 in DNA: TGTGCCAGCAGCCCGGTGACAGGGGGCAACTATGGCTACACCTTC. This encodes CASSPVTGGNYGYTF.

Only a few counts were recorded for this clone. J is TRBJ2-5 and V is TRBV13; 16 bases fit TRBD2. CDR1 is PRHDT and CDR2 is FYEKMQ in the germline V gene (reference sequence). V was pared by 4 bases and J by 12 bases, with 8 bases of the junction left unmatched. The CDR3 length is 15 residues. CDR3 DNA sequence: TGTGCCAGCAGCTCCGGGACTAGCGGGGGGGCGGAAAAGTACTTC. Translating gives CASSSGTSGGAEKYF.

The rearrangement uses TRBV11-2 and TRBJ1-1; 8 bases match TRBD1. Germline V gene data show CDR1 as SGHAT and CDR2 as FQNNGV. V shed 5 bases, J shed 0 bases, and the junction held 11 bases outside the gene matches. This CDR3 spans 17 amino acids. The CDR3 spells CASSGSWTGRLNTEAFF. CDR3 coding DNA: TGTGCCAGCAGCGGGAGTTGGACAGGGCGGTTGAACACTGAAGCTTTCTTT.

CDR3 sequence (DNA): TGTGCCAGCAGCCGGACAGGGTCTAATGAAAAACTGTTTTTT. Translation: CASSRTGSNEKLFF. The chain carries TRBV7-2 and TRBJ1-4; 8 bases map to TRBD1. CDR1 and CDR2 from the germline V gene are SGHTA and FQGNSA. The length of the CDR3 is 14 residues. With 5 bases clipped from V and 3 bases from J, the junction kept 2 bases outside the gene matches. Supplemented by reference TRBV7-2 and TRBJ1-4, the full variable domain reads GAGVSQSPSNKVTEKGKDVELRCDPISGHTALYWYRQSLGQGLEFLIYFQGNSAPDKSGLPSDRFSAERTGGSVSTLTIQRTQQEDSAVYLCASSRTGSNEKLFFGSGTQLSVL.